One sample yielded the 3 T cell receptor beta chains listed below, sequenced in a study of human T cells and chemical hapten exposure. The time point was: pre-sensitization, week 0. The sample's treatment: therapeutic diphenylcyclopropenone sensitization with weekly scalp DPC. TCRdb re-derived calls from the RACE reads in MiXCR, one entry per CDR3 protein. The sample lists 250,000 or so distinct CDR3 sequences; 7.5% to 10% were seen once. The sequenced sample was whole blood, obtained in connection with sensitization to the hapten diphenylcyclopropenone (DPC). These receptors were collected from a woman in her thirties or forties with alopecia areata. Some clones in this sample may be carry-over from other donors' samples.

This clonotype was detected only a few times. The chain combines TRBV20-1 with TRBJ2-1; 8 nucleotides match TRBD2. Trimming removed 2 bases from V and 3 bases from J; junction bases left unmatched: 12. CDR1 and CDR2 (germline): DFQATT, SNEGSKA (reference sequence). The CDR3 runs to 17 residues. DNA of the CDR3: TGCAGTGCTAGACGGGAGGGGGATACAGGACTCTACAATGAGCAGTTCTTC. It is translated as CSARREGDTGLYNEQFF.

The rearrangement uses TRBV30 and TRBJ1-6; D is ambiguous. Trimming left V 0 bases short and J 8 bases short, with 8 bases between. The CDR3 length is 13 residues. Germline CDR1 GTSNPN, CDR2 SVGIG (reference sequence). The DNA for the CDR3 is TGTGCCTGGAGTGTAGATAGCTATTCACCCCTCCACTTT. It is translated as CAWSVDSYSPLHF.

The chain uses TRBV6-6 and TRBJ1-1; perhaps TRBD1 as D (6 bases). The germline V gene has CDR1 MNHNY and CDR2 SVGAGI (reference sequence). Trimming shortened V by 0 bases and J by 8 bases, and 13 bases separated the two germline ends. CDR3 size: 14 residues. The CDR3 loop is CASSYSEGQGEAFF. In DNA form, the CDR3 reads TGTGCCAGCAGTTACTCGGAGGGGCAGGGGGAAGCTTTCTTT.